This T cell receptor beta chain was recorded in a study of shared clonotypes between healthy human individuals. Study outcomes and limitations: Clonotype sharing among the donors was expected to vary with sequencing depth. Tissue TCR repertoires likely differ from these blood-only repertoires.

The authors' processing: ImmunoSEQ output held junction-only sequences without quality scores, so filtering differed. Assay: immunoSEQ multiplex PCR; the TCRdb copy retains only in-frame clones and omits some. For V, J and clone size, that table is used; D and trimming come from the DNA. The table records around 300,000 clones, 87% of them present only once. CD45RO+ cells went into CD8 memory alongside CCR7-negative CD45RA+ TemRA cells. The CDR3 extends over 16 amino acids. Trimming removed 1 base at V and 2 bases at J, with 14 bases between. CDR1 and CDR2 from the germline V gene are SGHVS and FNYEAQ. On this clone itself: Its specificity is unknown.

The source material was memory CD8+ T cells sorted from blood. Subset indicated: CD45RO+ cells pooled with CCR7-negative TemRA cells. This receptor was obtained from a man younger than 30 in good health. This rearrangement joins TRBV7-6 to TRBJ1-1; D call uncertain. DNA for the CDR3: TGTGCCAGCAGCTTAGGGCGGAACCACGCTAACACTGAAGCTTTCTTT. Its translation: CASSLGRNHANTEAFF.